A single sample gave rise to the 13 T cell receptor beta chains below, sequenced in a study of blood T cell repertoires in COVID-19. The repertoire was sequenced with immunoSEQ multiplex PCR; TCRdb's copy has only in-frame clones and lacks some. The table shows 140,000 to 150,000 clones, with 80% to 90% occurring only once. The sequenced sample was peripheral blood. The source is a man aged 55 to 70 with active or convalescent COVID-19.

The V call is TRBV10-2, the J call TRBJ1-2; D may be TRBD1 (6 bases). This CDR3 is 13 amino acids long. Germline lookup yields CDR1 WSHSY and CDR2 SAAADI. V dropped 6 bases and J dropped 7 bases, with 15 bases sitting between them. The CDR3 loop reads CASRDRDIGGYTF. CDR3 DNA: TGCGCCAGCAGAGACCGGGACATCGGTGGCTACACCTTC.

This clone was found once. The CDR3 here is CATSREDSHEQYF. CDR3 DNA: TGTGCCACCAGCAGGGAGGACAGCCACGAGCAGTACTTC. The V and J genes are TRBV15 and TRBJ2-7; the D gene is possibly TRBD1 (6 bases). The CDR3 loop spans 13 amino acids. Trimming cost V 3 bases and J 5 bases, with 11 bases left between them. The germline gives CDR1 LNHNV, CDR2 YYDKDF (reference sequence).

The genes are TRBV19 and TRBJ2-1; TRBD1 might be the D (6 bases). V lost 4 bases and J lost 3, with 13 bases in between. Germline CDR1 is LNHDA and CDR2 is SQIVND (reference sequence). This CDR3 contains 15 residues. The CDR3 region has the DNA TGTGCCAGTAGTAGTCCACAGGGATTCTACAATGAGCAGTTCTTC. Amino acid sequence: CASSSPQGFYNEQFF.

CDR3 nucleotide sequence: TGTGCCAGCAACTCTCGGGACAGACATTCACCCCTCCACTTT. Protein product: CASNSRDRHSPLHF. The chain uses TRBV11-2 and TRBJ1-6, with 7 bases matching TRBD1. Germline V gene data show CDR1 as SGHAT and CDR2 as FQNNGV. Trimming took 7 bases from V and 8 from J; bases not matched to a gene: 8. CDR3 length: 14 residues.

The V call is TRBV18, the J call TRBJ1-4; 9 bases are a match to TRBD1. Germline V gene sequence: CDR1 KGHSH, CDR2 LQKENI. V lost 4 bases to trimming and J lost 8 bases; unmatched junction nucleotides: 2. The CDR3 consists of 13 residues. The CDR3 DNA reads as TGTGCCAGCTCACTACAGGGGGCGGAAAAACTGTTTTTT. This sequence encodes CASSLQGAEKLFF.

The chain has TRBV6-4 and TRBJ2-7, with 10 bases matching TRBD1. There are 16 residues in the CDR3. Germline trimming cut 3 bases from V and 3 bases from J; bases unmatched to any gene: 8. Germline V gene data show CDR1 as MRHNA and CDR2 as SNTAGT. The CDR3 is CASSDGDRGLHYEQYF. The CDR3, as DNA: TGTGCCAGCAGTGATGGAGACAGGGGGCTACACTACGAGCAGTACTTC.

V gene TRBV19 combines with J gene TRBJ1-5, with 7 bases aligning to TRBD1. The CDR3 is 17 amino acids. V was clipped by 6 bases and J by 5 bases; unmatched bases: 16. The germline CDR1 and CDR2 sequences are LNHDA and SQIVND (reference sequence). The CDR3 nucleotides read TGTGCCAGTAGCGGTATAAGTAAGGGGGCTCGGGATCAGCCCCAGCATTTT. Amino acids: CASSGISKGARDQPQHF.

The chain joins TRBV18 to TRBJ2-7; 11 bases line up with TRBD1. V shed 2 bases and J 3 bases; nucleotides not matched to a gene: 3. CDR1 and CDR2 from the germline V gene are KGHSH and LQKENI. This CDR3 is 15 amino acids long. CDR3 DNA sequence: TGTGCCAGCTCACCAACCGGGACAGGGGGCTACGAGCAGTACTTC. Translating it yields CASSPTGTGGYEQYF.

This sequence joins TRBV9 and TRBJ1-5; D gene ambiguous. There are 15 residues in the CDR3. V shed 4 bases and J shed 4 bases, with 15 bases lying between them. Germline V gene data show CDR1 as SGDLS and CDR2 as YYNGEE. CDR3 coding DNA: TGTGCCAGCAGCCCAGATGGCCTCGGGAATCAGCCCCAGCATTTT. It codes for CASSPDGLGNQPQHF. Looking up the rest from reference TRBV9 and TRBJ1-5 gives the full variable domain: DSGVTQTPKHLITATGQRVTLRCSPRSGDLSVYWYQQSLDQGLQFLIQYYNGEERAKGNILERFSAQQFPDLHSELNLSSLELGDSALYFCASSPDGLGNQPQHFGDGTRLSIL.

The gene calls are TRBV6-5 and TRBJ2-1, with TRBD1 matching 8 bases. CDR1 is MNHEY, CDR2 SVGAGI, per germline. This CDR3 has 11 residues. The junction had 2 bases not matched to a gene; V was cut back by 6 bases and J by 10 bases. CDR3 nucleotide sequence: TGTGCCAGCAGCCGGACAGGGGAGCAGTTCTTC. This translates into CASSRTGEQFF.

The chain combines TRBV28 with TRBJ2-5; 8 bases agree with TRBD2. From germline, CDR1 is MDHEN and CDR2 SYDVKM. Trimming removed 5 bases from V and 2 bases from J; junction bases left unmatched: 7. The CDR3 consists of 15 residues. CDR3 sequence (DNA): TGTGCCAGCAGTCTCCGGACTAGCACACAAGAGACCCAGTACTTC. It translates to CASSLRTSTQETQYF.

The rearrangement links TRBV19 to TRBJ1-5; weak D call: TRBD1 (6 bases). In germline, CDR1 is LNHDA, CDR2 SQIVND (reference sequence). The CDR3 sequence is 14 residues long. Trimming removed 8 bases from V and 1 base from J, with 12 bases in between. CDR3 coding DNA: TGTGCCAGTTTGGGCAGGGGAAGCAATCAGCCCCAGCATTTT. Translation: CASLGRGSNQPQHF.

The chain carries TRBV11-2 and TRBJ1-1, with D possibly TRBD1 on 5 matching bases. The CDR3 length is 13 residues. CDR1 SGHAT and CDR2 FQNNGV come from the germline V gene. Trimming took 0 bases from V and 7 from J, leaving 9 bases between them. This CDR3 reads CASSLDRGLEAFF. The DNA for the CDR3 is TGTGCCAGCAGCTTAGATCGGGGACTTGAAGCTTTCTTT. The whole variable domain, remainder taken from reference TRBV11-2 and TRBJ1-1, is EAGVAQSPRYKIIEKRQSVAFWCNPISGHATLYWYQQILGQGPKLLIQFQNNGVVDDSQLPKDRFSAERLKGVDSTLKIQPAKLEDSAVYLCASSLDRGLEAFFGQGTRLTVV.